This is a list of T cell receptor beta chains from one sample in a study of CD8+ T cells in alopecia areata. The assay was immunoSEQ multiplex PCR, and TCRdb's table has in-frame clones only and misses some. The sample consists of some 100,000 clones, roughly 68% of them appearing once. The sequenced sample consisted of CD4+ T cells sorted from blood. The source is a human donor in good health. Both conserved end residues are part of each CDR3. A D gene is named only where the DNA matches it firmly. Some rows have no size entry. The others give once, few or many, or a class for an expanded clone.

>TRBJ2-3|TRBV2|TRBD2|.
CASNRGAGGGTDTQYF
TGTGCCAGCAACCGAGGAGCGGGGGGCGGGACAGATACGCAGTATTTT
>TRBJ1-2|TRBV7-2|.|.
CASSFDSSYGYTF
TGTGCCAGCAGCTTTGACAGCTCCTATGGCTACACCTTC
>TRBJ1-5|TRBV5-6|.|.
CASSLATNQPQHF
TGTGCCAGCAGCTTGGCCACCAATCAGCCCCAGCATTTT
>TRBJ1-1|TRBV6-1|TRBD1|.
CASSDHQGAGTEAFF
TGTGCCAGCAGTGATCACCAGGGGGCAGGCACTGAAGCTTTCTTT
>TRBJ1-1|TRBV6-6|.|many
CASSYSTGTEAFF
TGTGCCAGCAGTTACTCGACGGGCACTGAAGCTTTCTTT
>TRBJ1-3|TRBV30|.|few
CAWERPSGNTIYF
TGTGCCTGGGAAAGGCCCTCTGGAAACACCATATATTTT
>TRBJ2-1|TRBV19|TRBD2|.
CASTLGTSHNNEQFF
TGTGCCAGTACCCTCGGGACTAGTCATAACAATGAGCAGTTCTTC
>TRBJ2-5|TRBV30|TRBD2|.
CAWSVASSGAEETQYF
TGTGCCTGGAGTGTAGCGTCTAGCGGAGCCGAAGAGACCCAGTACTTC
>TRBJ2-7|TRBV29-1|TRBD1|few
CSVTRGSYEQYF
TGCAGCGTCACCAGGGGGTCCTACGAGCAGTACTTC
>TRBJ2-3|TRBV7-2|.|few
CASSWDSGTQYF
TGTGCCAGCAGCTGGGACTCTGGTACGCAGTATTTT
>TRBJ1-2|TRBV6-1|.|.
CASSAAGYYGYTF
TGTGCCAGCAGTGCGGCGGGTTACTATGGCTACACCTTC
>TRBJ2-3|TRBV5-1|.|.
CASSLVAGPSTDTQYF
TGCGCCAGCAGCTTGGTGGCGGGGCCTAGCACAGATACGCAGTATTTT
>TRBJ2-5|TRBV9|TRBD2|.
CASSPQAGGPQETQYF
TGTGCCAGCAGCCCCCAAGCGGGGGGACCCCAAGAGACCCAGTACTTC
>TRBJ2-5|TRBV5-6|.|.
CASSPRGRETQYF
TGTGCCAGCAGCCCACGGGGGCGAGAGACCCAGTACTTC
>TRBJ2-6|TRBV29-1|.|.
CSVAPGAGANVLTF
TGCAGCGTGGCCCCGGGAGCTGGGGCCAACGTCCTGACTTTC
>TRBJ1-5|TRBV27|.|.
CASSFLAAGNQPQHF
TGTGCCAGCAGTTTTCTTGCCGCGGGCAATCAGCCCCAGCATTTT
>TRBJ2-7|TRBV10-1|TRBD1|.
CASSPRTGGSYEQYF
TGCGCCAGCAGTCCCCGGACAGGGGGCTCCTACGAGCAGTACTTC
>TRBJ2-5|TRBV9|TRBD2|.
CASSVSSGGARETQYF
TGTGCCAGCAGCGTTTCTAGCGGGGGGGCCAGGGAGACCCAGTACTTC
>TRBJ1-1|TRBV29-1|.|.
CSGNLNTEAFF
TGCAGCGGGAACTTGAACACTGAAGCTTTCTTT
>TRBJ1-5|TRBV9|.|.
CASSVGQGPQPQHF
TGTGCCAGCAGCGTAGGGCAGGGGCCTCAGCCCCAGCATTTT
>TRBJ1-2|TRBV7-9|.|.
CASSLSRERGLTYGYTF
TGTGCCAGCAGCCTGAGCAGGGAGCGGGGGCTAACCTATGGCTACACCTTC
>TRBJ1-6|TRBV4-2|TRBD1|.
CASSQDQGTGRDIHF
TGTGCCAGCAGCCAAGATCAAGGGACAGGGAGGGATATCCACTTT
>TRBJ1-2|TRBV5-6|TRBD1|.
CASSLPLPGQAGYTF
TGTGCCAGCAGCTTACCCCTACCGGGACAGGCCGGCTACACCTTC
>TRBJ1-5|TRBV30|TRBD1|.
CAWSPGTADNQPQHF
TGTGCCTGGAGTCCCGGGACAGCCGACAATCAGCCCCAGCATTTT
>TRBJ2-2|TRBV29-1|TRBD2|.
CSAMPGTSWSTGELFF
TGCAGCGCTATGCCCGGGACTAGCTGGTCCACCGGGGAGCTGTTTTTT
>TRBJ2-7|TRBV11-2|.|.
CASSKTEGSSYEQYF
TGTGCCAGCAGCAAAACGGAGGGGAGCTCCTACGAGCAGTACTTC
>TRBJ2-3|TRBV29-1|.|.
CSVSDRSRADTQYF
TGCAGCGTTAGCGACCGATCCAGGGCAGATACGCAGTATTTT
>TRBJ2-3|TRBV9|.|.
CASSASSVGTNTQYF
TGTGCCAGCAGCGCCTCCTCTGTGGGCACGAATACGCAGTATTTT
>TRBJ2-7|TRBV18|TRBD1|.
CASSPRQGTGEQYF
TGTGCCAGCTCACCTAGACAGGGAACGGGCGAGCAGTACTTC
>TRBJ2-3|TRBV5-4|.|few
CASSFTDTQYF
TGTGCCAGCAGCTTCACAGATACGCAGTATTTT
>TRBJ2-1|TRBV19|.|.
CASSIGQEYNEQFF
TGTGCCAGTAGTATAGGCCAGGAATACAATGAGCAGTTCTTC
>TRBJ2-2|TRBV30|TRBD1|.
CAVWGQPTGELFF
TGTGCTGTCTGGGGACAGCCGACCGGGGAGCTGTTTTTT
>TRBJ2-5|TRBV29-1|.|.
CSVGPSAQETQYF
TGCAGCGTTGGCCCCTCGGCTCAAGAGACCCAGTACTTC
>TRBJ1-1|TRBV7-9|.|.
CASSLEGATEAFF
TGTGCCAGCAGCTTAGAAGGGGCCACTGAAGCTTTCTTT
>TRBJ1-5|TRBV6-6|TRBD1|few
CASSGQGSQPQHF
TGTGCCAGCAGTGGACAGGGCAGTCAGCCCCAGCATTTT
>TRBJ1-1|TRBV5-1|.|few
CASSGGLLFTEAFF
TGCGCCAGCAGCGGGGGGCTCCTATTTACTGAAGCTTTCTTT
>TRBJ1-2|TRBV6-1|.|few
CASSIRDKIYGYTF
TGTGCCAGCAGTATAAGGGACAAGATCTATGGCTACACCTTC